Listed here are 4 T cell receptor beta chains from one sample, sequenced in a study of low-dose radiotherapy and immunotherapy resistance in tumors. Both TCRalpha and TCRbeta chains were reverse transcribed with V-gene-specific primers. TCRs underwent 20 PCR cycles of amplification with a constant-region primer and V-primer adapter. From the reads, TCRdb called clonotypes with MiXCR, one entry per CDR3 protein. Here the sample spans under 90,000 distinct CDR3 sequences, less than 20% being singletons. Stated time point: after trial treatment. Treatment given: LDRT plus nivolumab, ipilimumab, low-dose cyclophosphamide and aspirin (RACIN trial). The material sequenced was PBMCs, taken after low-dose radiotherapy plus immunotherapy. The receptors shown here come from a male donor with prostate cancer.

The table lists this clonotype with a few counts. It is unclear where the CDR3 begins or ends on the DNA, so no DNA is shown, and the CDR3 is as TCRdb lists it. The chain carries TRBV18 and TRBJ2-2; TRBD2 was called by the table and not checked on the DNA. Germline CDR1 and CDR2: KGHSH and LQKENI. Including both end residues, the CDR3 is 19 amino acids long. CDR3 in amino acids: CASSPRTSGPANTGELFFF.

This clonotype has a count of ten or more. The chain joins TRBV20-1 to TRBJ2-3; possible D gene TRBD2, 6 bases. This CDR3 is 18 amino acids long. Trimming removed 0 bases at V and 0 bases at J, with 19 bases between. Germline loops: CDR1 DFQATT, CDR2 SNEGSKA (reference sequence). The CDR3 DNA reads as TGCAGTGCTAGAGATGCTTCCCTCGAGGGAGGAAGCACAGATACGCAGTATTTT. Protein product: CSARDASLEGGSTDTQYF.

Ten or more counts support this clonotype. The V and J genes are TRBV6-1 and TRBJ2-5; TRBD1 matches 7 bases. CDR3 size: 15 residues. V was clipped by 4 bases and J by 0 bases; unmatched bases: 5. CDR1 and CDR2 (germline): MNHNS, SASEGT. The CDR3 region has the DNA TGTGCCAGCAGTGCGATTACAGGGGACCAAGAGACCCAGTACTTC. Its protein is CASSAITGDQETQYF.

There are many counts of this clonotype. J is TRBJ2-1 and V is TRBV29-1; D not resolved. V lost 4 bases to trimming and J lost 5 bases, with 3 bases between them. The germline V gene encodes CDR1 SQVTM and CDR2 ANQGSEA. This CDR3 has 10 residues. CDR3 bases: TGCAGCGTTGGAAACAATGAGCAGTTCTTC. As protein: CSVGNNEQFF.